The clone carrying this T cell receptor (beta chain) came up many times. This library used roughly 400 ng RNA and molecular barcoded adaptors spanning alpha/delta and beta/gamma chains. TCRdb re-called the reads with MiXCR, one entry per CDR3 protein. The sample gives 90,000 to 95,000 distinct CDR3 sequences, 20% to 25% of which show up once; approximately 10% is in the top ten. With V trimmed by 5 bases and J by 6 bases, 12 bases remained unmatched. From germline, CDR1 is SGHTA and CDR2 FQGTGA. The CDR3 is made up of 15 amino acids. The entry originates in a study of read filtering for tumor transcriptome and immune sequencing. The wider study: R-ISS stage counts were about eight for I, roughly 15 for II, 6 or 7 for III.

V gene TRBV7-3 combines with J gene TRBJ2-7; 8 positions agree with TRBD1. The sequence was obtained from a donor at least 40 years old with multiple myeloma. Sequenced sample: a population of CD138-negative cells sorted from bone marrow. CDR3 protein: CASSPGGRASTEQYF. Here the CDR3 DNA reads TGTGCCAGCAGCCCAGGGGGCAGGGCCTCTACCGAGCAGTACTTC.